The rows below give T cell receptor beta chains drawn from one sample of a study of human T cells and chemical hapten exposure. From the RACE reads, TCRdb called clonotypes with MiXCR, one entry per CDR3 protein. The data contain some 110,000 distinct CDR3 sequences, around 10% of them singletons. Sample: whole blood, taken in connection with sensitization to the hapten diphenylcyclopropenone (DPC). All receptors come from a woman aged 45-59 years with alopecia areata. Some clones in this sample may be carry-over from other donors' samples. Each CDR3 is given with its conserved first and last residue. D genes are given only for firm matches. Where a row states a size, it is once, few, many or the class of an expanded clone; other rows omit it.

>NA|15|many|TRBV28|TRBJ1-3
TGTGCCAGCAGTTTGCCCGGGGCGAGGACGAACACCATATATTTT
CASSLPGARTNTIYF
>TRBD1|15|many|TRBV29-1|TRBJ2-3
TGCAGCGTGGCGCCGGGACAGGGGATAGCAAATACGCAGTATTTT
CSVAPGQGIANTQYF
>TRBD1|15|once|TRBV28|TRBJ1-5
TGTGCCAGCATTTCCACCGGGACAGTAAATCAGCCCCGGCATTTT
CASISTGTVNQPRHF
>TRBD1|20|NA|TRBV24-1|TRBJ2-3
TGTGCCACCAGTGACCCTACACTGGACAGGGGGTGGCCAGTACCAGATACGCAGTATTTT
CATSDPTLDRGWPVPDTQYF
>NA|13|NA|TRBV28|TRBJ1-1
TGTGCCAGCACCATAGGGACGTATGCTGAAGCTTTCTTT
CASTIGTYAEAFF
>TRBD2|16|many|TRBV12-3/TRBV12-4|TRBJ2-3
TGTGCCAGCAGCCGGACTAGCGGGCAAAGCACAGATACGCAGTATTTT
CASSRTSGQSTDTQYF
>NA|16|many|TRBV28|TRBJ1-6
TGTGCCAGCAATCCTAGGGCCCGCTCCTATAATTCACCCCTCCACTTT
CASNPRARSYNSPLHF
>NA|14|NA|TRBV29-1|TRBJ2-2
TGCAGCGTTGAAGATTTTAAGGGCGCCGGGGAGCTGTTTTTT
CSVEDFKGAGELFF
>NA|15|few|TRBV28|TRBJ2-7
TGTGCCAGCAGAAATTCCCGGACAGCCCCCTACGAGCAGTACTTC
CASRNSRTAPYEQYF
>TRBD1|15|few|TRBV10-2|TRBJ2-1
TGCGCCAGCAGATCCGGGACAGGTCAAGAGAATGAGCAGTTCTTC
CASRSGTGQENEQFF
>NA|14|many|TRBV6-2/TRBV6-3|TRBJ1-1
TGTGCCAGCAGTTACTCGGAGGGTTGGACTGAAGCTTTCTTT
CASSYSEGWTEAFF
>NA|15|few|TRBV4-2|TRBJ1-1
TGTGCCAGCAGCCAAGAATGGAAGGGATCCACTGAAGCTTTCTTT
CASSQEWKGSTEAFF
>NA|17|many|TRBV9|TRBJ1-4
TGTGCCAGCAGCCCCAGGGGATGGGGTGAAGCTAATGAAAAACTGTTTTTT
CASSPRGWGEANEKLFF
>TRBD1|13|few|TRBV7-9|TRBJ1-3
TGTGCCAGCAGCGCACAGGGGGCGGACACCATATATTTT
CASSAQGADTIYF
>TRBD2|17|many|TRBV7-8|TRBJ2-2
TGTGCCAGCAGCTGGAAGTCTAGCGGGGGGAACACCGGGGAGCTGTTTTTT
CASSWKSSGGNTGELFF
>NA|12|few|TRBV11-2|TRBJ1-4
TGTGCCAGCAGCTTAGTATCGGGGCGGCTGTTTTTT
CASSLVSGRLFF